Below, one T cell receptor (beta chain) is given with its context. Per the original methods: Amplification from reference gene primers served as the basis for estimated nucleated cell counts. The method was immunoSEQ multiplex PCR; TCRdb's version includes in-frame clones alone and lacks a portion of them. V and J calls and clone size are given by that table; D and trimming were obtained from the DNA. The sample yields approximately 150,000 clones, about 81% seen once. The data were obtained in a study of blood T cell repertoires in COVID-19. Trimming cost V 3 bases and J 7 bases; bases outside gene matches: 9. In germline, CDR1 is SNHLY, CDR2 FYNNEI. The CDR3 loop spans 15 amino acids.

The source of this sequence is a woman at least 80 years old with acute or convalescent COVID-19. The sequencing input was peripheral blood. This chain uses TRBV2 with TRBJ1-5; 7 bases align to TRBD1. The CDR3, as DNA: TGTGCCAGCAGTGAGGGGACAGTATCAGGCCAGCCCCAGCATTTT. It specifies CASSEGTVSGQPQHF.